This T cell receptor beta chain comes out of a study of T cell changes during pregnancy in multiple sclerosis. Sequencing was performed with immunoSEQ multiplex PCR; in TCRdb, only in-frame clones are kept and a portion is missing. Of approximately 20,000 clones listed, just over 85% were seen once; the top ten hold more than 5%. CDR3 length: 14 amino acids. V was pared by 11 bases and J by 10 bases, with 15 bases of the junction left unmatched. CDR1 and CDR2 from the germline V gene are MNHNY and SVGAGI (reference sequence). Sequenced here: CD8+ T cells from peripheral blood mononuclear cells, sampled in the third trimester of pregnancy. The receptor was isolated from a female donor in good health, enrolled as a control in a pregnancy study. The gene calls are TRBV6-6 and TRBJ2-1, with 9 bases that match TRBD2. The CDR3 region has the DNA TGTGCCGGAAAAGCGGGGGGCCAGAGTAAGGAGCAGTTCTTC. Protein sequence: CAGKAGGQSKEQFF.